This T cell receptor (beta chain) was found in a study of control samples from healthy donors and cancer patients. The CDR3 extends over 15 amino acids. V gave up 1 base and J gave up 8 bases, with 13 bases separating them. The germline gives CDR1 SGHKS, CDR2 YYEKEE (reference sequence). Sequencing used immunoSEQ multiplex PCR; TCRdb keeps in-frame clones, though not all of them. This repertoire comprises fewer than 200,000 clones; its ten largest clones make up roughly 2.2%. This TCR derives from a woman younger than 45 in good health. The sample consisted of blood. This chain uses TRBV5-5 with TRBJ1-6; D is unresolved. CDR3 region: CASSLSRLGDSPLHF. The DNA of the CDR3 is TGTGCCAGCAGCTTGAGCAGGTTGGGAGATTCACCCCTCCACTTT.